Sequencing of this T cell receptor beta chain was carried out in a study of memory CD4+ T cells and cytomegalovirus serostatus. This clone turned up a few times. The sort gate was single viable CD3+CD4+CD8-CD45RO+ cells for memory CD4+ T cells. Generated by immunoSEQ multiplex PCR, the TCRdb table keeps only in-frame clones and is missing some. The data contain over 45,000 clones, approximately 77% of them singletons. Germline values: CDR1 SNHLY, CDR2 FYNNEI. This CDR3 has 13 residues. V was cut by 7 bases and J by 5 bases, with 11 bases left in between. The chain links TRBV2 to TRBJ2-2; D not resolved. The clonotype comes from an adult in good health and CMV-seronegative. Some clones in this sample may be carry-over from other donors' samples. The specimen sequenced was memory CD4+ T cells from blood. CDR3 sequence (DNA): TGTGCCAGCATTAGAGTTTTGACCGGGGAGCTGTTTTTT. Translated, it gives CASIRVLTGELFF.